This T cell receptor (beta chain) was observed in a study of neurological immune-mediated disorders. In TCRdb, the 5' RACE reads were re-called with MiXCR into one record per CDR3 protein. The sample has fewer than 85,000 distinct CDR3 sequences; roughly 4.3% are singletons. This clonotype was detected many times. Time point of the sample: longitudinal time-point 3. After removal of 4 bases from V and 8 bases from J, the junction contained 9 bases not matched to a gene. The CDR3 spans 15 residues. Germline loops: CDR1 MNHEY, CDR2 SVGAGI. The sequence came from a woman aged 60-70 years with multiple sclerosis. The chain carries TRBV6-5 and TRBJ2-1; 9 nucleotides align to TRBD2. Specimen: PBMCs. CDR3 coding DNA: TGTGCCAGCAGTTCCCCGGGACTAGCTGGCTATGAGCAGTTCTTC. It is translated as CASSSPGLAGYEQFF.